A single sample is the source of the 25 T cell receptor beta chains below, sequenced in a study of kidney transplant recipient with SARS-CoV-2 infection. TCRdb re-derived calls from the reads in MiXCR, one entry per CDR3 protein. The sample carries about 240,000 distinct CDR3 sequences, around 26% recorded once. Sequencing used a blood sample, obtained at baseline and on roughly day 120 from a kidney transplant recipient. These receptors were collected from a young adult male patient who had COVID-19 and was a kidney transplant recipient. T cells may partly derive from the graft donor.

A few counts support this clonotype. The chain is built from TRBV5-4 and TRBJ1-2; D call uncertain. V lost 4 bases to trimming and J lost 0 bases, with 7 bases between them. Germline lookup yields CDR1 SGHNT and CDR2 YYREEE (reference sequence). This CDR3 comprises 13 residues. DNA of the CDR3: TGTGCCAGCAGCCCGACCGCTAACTATGGCTACACCTTC. It yields the protein CASSPTANYGYTF. The whole variable domain, filled in from reference TRBV5-4 and TRBJ1-2, reads ETGVTQSPTHLIKTRGQQVTLRCSSQSGHNTVSWYQQALGQGPQFIFQYYREEENGRGNFPPRFSGLQFPNYSSELNVNALELDDSALYLCASSPTANYGYTFGSGTRLTVV.

This clonotype appeared many times. The chain uses TRBV10-1 and TRBJ1-2; D not resolved. CDR1 is WNHNN and CDR2 is SYGVQD in the germline V gene (reference sequence). The CDR3 has 17 amino acids. V dropped 4 bases and J dropped 4 bases, with 22 bases sitting between them. DNA for the CDR3: TGCGCCAGCAGTGCTGCGAAAAGATCGCGAAAGACCTATGGCTACACCTTC. Amino acids: CASSAAKRSRKTYGYTF.

This clonotype was seen repeatedly, ten times or more. The chain employs TRBV6-6 and TRBJ1-5; D uncertain. This CDR3 contains 12 residues. Germline CDR1 and CDR2: MNHNY and SVGAGI (reference sequence). Trimming cost V 2 bases and J 7 bases, with 6 bases left between them. The CDR3 region is CASSYPGQPQHF. The CDR3 bases are TGTGCCAGCAGTTACCCCGGGCAGCCCCAGCATTTT.

The V and J genes are TRBV3-1 and TRBJ2-5, with 11 bases aligning to TRBD2. Germline CDR1 LGHDT, CDR2 YNNKEL (reference sequence). There are 16 residues in the CDR3. Losses at the gene ends were 1 base for V and 4 bases for J; bases not matched to a gene: 5. The CDR3: CASSQVVAGGRETQYF. The CDR3 bases are TGTGCCAGCAGCCAAGTTGTAGCGGGGGGGCGAGAGACCCAGTACTTC.

This clonotype has at least ten counts. J is TRBJ2-7 and V is TRBV18; the D gene could be TRBD1 or TRBD2 (6 bases each). This CDR3 region has 17 residues. Germline loops: CDR1 KGHSH, CDR2 LQKENI. V was trimmed by 0 bases and J by 2 bases, leaving 17 bases between them. CDR3 region: CASSPPASGAGAYEQYF. The CDR3 DNA sequence: TGTGCCAGCTCACCACCGGCTTCGGGGGCTGGGGCCTACGAGCAGTACTTC.

Many counts were recorded for this clonotype. This rearrangement joins TRBV18 to TRBJ1-4; D remains unclear. Trimming took 3 bases from V and 7 from J, leaving 9 bases between them. The CDR3 is 13 amino acids. The germline V gene encodes CDR1 KGHSH and CDR2 LQKENI. Here the CDR3 DNA reads TGTGCCAGCTCACCGCAGCCACTTGAAAAACTGTTTTTT. Protein: CASSPQPLEKLFF.

The table lists this clonotype with many counts. The CDR3 bases are TGTGCCAGCTCACCCTCTATAGACAATGAGCAGTTCTTC. Encoded protein: CASSPSIDNEQFF. The rearrangement uses TRBV18 and TRBJ2-1; D is ambiguous. Germline loops: CDR1 KGHSH, CDR2 LQKENI. Trimming removed 3 bases at V and 5 bases at J, with 8 bases between. The CDR3 contains 13 residues.

This clonotype was recorded a few times. The V gene is TRBV27, the J gene TRBJ2-3; 8 bases align to TRBD2. Germline values: CDR1 MNHEY, CDR2 SMNVEV (reference sequence). This CDR3 has 16 residues. Trimming cost V 6 bases and J 2 bases; bases outside gene matches: 10. The CDR3 here is CASRTWASGPTDTQYF. In DNA form, the CDR3 reads TGTGCCAGCAGGACCTGGGCTAGCGGGCCCACAGATACGCAGTATTTT.

This clonotype was counted at least ten times. V is TRBV6-1 and J is TRBJ1-2, with D possibly TRBD1 on 6 matching bases. Germline CDR1 reads MNHNS; CDR2 reads SASEGT. This CDR3 is built from 17 residues. V lost 4 bases to trimming and J lost 4 bases, with 22 bases between them. This CDR3 is CASSAPGECRKTYGYTF. In nucleotides, the CDR3 is TGTGCCAGCAGTGCTCCAGGGGAATGTAGAAAGACCTATGGCTACACCTTC.

Concerning this clonotype itself: This sequence may be a read error, since a much larger clone differs from it by one base. Lacking the conserved final phenylalanine or tryptophan, this CDR3 likely reflects a read error. V and J are TRBV24-1 and TRBJ1-1; no clear D gene. Germline CDR1 and CDR2: KGHDR and SFDVKD. The CDR3 covers 13 residues. V shed 6 bases and J shed 5 bases, with 12 bases lying between them. The CDR3 loop is CATSPLGGTEAFL. DNA for the CDR3: TGTGCCACCAGTCCCTTAGGTGGGACTGAAGCTTTCCTT.

With respect to this clonotype: A much larger clone sits a single nucleotide away, making a read error possible. The chain links TRBV7-6 to TRBJ1-1; 7 bases are a match to TRBD1. This CDR3 spans 13 amino acids. Germline CDR1 and CDR2: SGHVS and FNYEAQ. CDR3 amino acids: CTSSLGPGGEAFF. The CDR3 DNA is TGTACCAGCAGCTTGGGCCCAGGGGGTGAAGCTTTCTTT.

About this clonotype: This sequence may be a read error, since a much larger clone differs from it by one base. The gene calls are TRBV19 and TRBJ2-7; weak D call: TRBD1 (6 bases). CDR1 and CDR2 from the germline V gene are LNHDA and SQIVND (reference sequence). This CDR3 contains 13 residues. The chain's CDR3 is CAGSQGISGEQYF. CDR3 nucleotide sequence: TGTGCCGGTAGTCAGGGGATATCAGGCGAGCAGTACTTC.

This clonotype was observed many times. The J gene is TRBJ2-7, the V gene TRBV4-3, with 8 bases that match TRBD1. The CDR3 has 15 residues. The germline CDR1 and CDR2 sequences are LGHNA and YSLEER. V lost 0 bases to trimming and J lost 5 bases; unmatched junction nucleotides: 6. The CDR3 loop is CASSQDGDRGHEQYF. Here the CDR3 DNA reads TGCGCCAGCAGCCAAGATGGAGACAGGGGACACGAGCAGTACTTC.

This clonotype was picked up many times. V and J are TRBV19 and TRBJ1-2; a weak D match, TRBD1 (5 bases). Germline V CDR1 and CDR2: LNHDA, SQIVND (reference sequence). V dropped 5 bases and J dropped 1 base, with 11 bases sitting between them. The CDR3 is 14 residues long. CDR3 protein: CASSPWGVNYGYTF. The CDR3 coding sequence is TGTGCCAGTAGTCCCTGGGGGGTTAACTATGGCTACACCTTC.

To note about this clonotype: Being one base from a much bigger clone, this may be a read error. The V call is TRBV30, the J call TRBJ2-5; 8 bases are a match to TRBD2. The CDR3 consists of 14 residues. Germline V gene lookup returns CDR1 GTSNPN and CDR2 SVGIG (reference sequence). CDR3 amino acids: CAWTSGLGVETQHF. The CDR3, as DNA: TGTGCCTGGACTAGCGGGTTGGGCGTGGAGACCCAGCACTTC. Drawing the rest from reference TRBV30 and TRBJ2-5, the complete variable domain is SQTIHQWPATLVQPVGSPLSLECTVEGTSNPNLYWYRQAAGRGLQLLFYSVGIGQISSEVPQNLSASRPQDRQFILSSKKLLLSDSGFYLCAWTSGLGVETQHFGPGTRLLVL.

Only a few counts were recorded for this clonotype. The chain uses TRBV20-1 and TRBJ2-3; D is undetermined. Trimming removed 2 bases at V and 5 bases at J, with 17 bases between. This CDR3 contains 15 residues. Germline lookup yields CDR1 DFQATT and CDR2 SNEGSKA (reference sequence). CDR3 sequence: CSARTEGVYIDTQYF. The CDR3 DNA follows: TGCAGTGCTAGAACCGAAGGAGTCTACATAGATACGCAGTATTTT.

The table lists this clonotype with many counts. The chain is built from TRBV21-1 and TRBJ2-7; the table's TRBD2 call for D was not verified on the DNA. TRBV21-1 is recorded as a pseudogene. The CDR3 runs to 16 residues. CDR3 sequence (DNA): TGTGCCAGCAGCAAAGTTAAAGGGGCCTCCCTTTGGGAGCAGTACTTC. Amino acids: CASSKVKGASLWEQYF.

Comments on this clonotype: With a much larger clone just one base away, this may be a read error. The chain is built from TRBV4-3 and TRBJ2-1; 9 bases match TRBD2. CDR3 length: 16 amino acids. Germline-derived CDR1 and CDR2 are LGHNA and YSLEER. The chain's CDR3 is CASSQDVAGVYNKQFF. In DNA form, the CDR3 reads TGCGCCAGCAGCCAAGATGTAGCGGGAGTGTACAATAAGCAGTTCTTC.

About this clonotype: It may be a read error: a sequence one base away is much more abundant. The chain links TRBV7-9 to TRBJ1-6; D remains unclear. This CDR3 contains 16 residues. Per the germline V gene, CDR1 is SEHNR and CDR2 is FQNEAQ (reference sequence). The CDR3 protein is CASSPLEVSYNSPHHF. CDR3 bases: TGTGCCAGCAGCCCCCTGGAGGTCTCCTATAATTCACCCCACCACTTT.

This clonotype has at least ten counts. The chain is built from TRBV28 and TRBJ2-3; D possibly corresponds to TRBD2 (5 bases). The V end lost 1 base, the J end lost 4 bases, and 15 bases lay between the germline ends. The germline CDR1 and CDR2 sequences are MDHEN and SYDVKM. CDR3 length: 16 amino acids. The DNA of the CDR3 is TGTGCCAGCAGTTTATATAGCGAGAGCCCCCCAGATACGCAGTATTTT. This encodes CASSLYSESPPDTQYF.

A word on this clonotype: This may stem from a read error, because a much larger clone lies one nucleotide away. V is TRBV27 and J is TRBJ2-3; D not resolved. There are 12 residues in the CDR3. Trimming stripped 5 bases from V and 4 bases from J, with 7 bases between. In germline, CDR1 is MNHEY, CDR2 SMNVEV (reference sequence). The CDR3 loop reads CASSPRADTQYF. The CDR3 region has the DNA TGTGCCAGCAGTCCTCGCGCAGATACGCAGTATTTT.

In this sample, this clonotype turned up once. Given a much more abundant clone one base away, this may be a read error. The gene calls are TRBV10-2 and TRBJ1-2; no definite D call. Germline CDR1 reads WSHSY; CDR2 reads SAAADI. Trimming took 5 bases from V and 4 from J, leaving 23 bases between them. The CDR3 has 17 residues. The CDR3 DNA reads as TGCGCCAGCAGTCACAGCAACGCTTCTAGAAAGACCTATGGCTACACCTTC. Its translation: CASSHSNASRKTYGYTF.

A remark on this clonotype: A much larger clone differs by one base, so this may be a read error. Here the CDR3 reads CASSHRGPNGEQYF. The CDR3 coding sequence is TGTGCCAGCAGTCACAGGGGCCCGAATGGCGAGCAGTACTTC. J is TRBJ2-5 and V is TRBV27; TRBD1 matches at 7 bases. The J call may be wrong; the DNA end is better matched by TRBJ2-7. CDR1 and CDR2 from the germline V gene are MNHEY and SMNVEV (reference sequence). The CDR3 length is 14 residues.

The table lists this clonotype with many counts. The chain combines TRBV20-1 with TRBJ1-2; perhaps TRBD1 as D (5 bases). The CDR3 covers 11 residues. Looked up from germline, CDR1 is DFQATT and CDR2 is SNEGSKA (reference sequence). The CDR3 loop is CTSGTPDGYTF. CDR3 nucleotides: TGCACCTCCGGGACCCCTGATGGCTACACCTTC.

This clonotype has ten or more counts. The rearrangement uses TRBV7-8 and TRBJ1-2; D is possibly TRBD1 (5 bases). V was pared by 5 bases and J by 4 bases, with 23 bases between. Germline CDR1 SGHVS, CDR2 FQNEAQ. The CDR3 is 17 residues long. The CDR3 is CASSIKGFTRKTYGYTF. CDR3 nucleotides: TGTGCCAGCAGCATCAAGGGGTTTACCCGAAAGACCTATGGCTACACCTTC.